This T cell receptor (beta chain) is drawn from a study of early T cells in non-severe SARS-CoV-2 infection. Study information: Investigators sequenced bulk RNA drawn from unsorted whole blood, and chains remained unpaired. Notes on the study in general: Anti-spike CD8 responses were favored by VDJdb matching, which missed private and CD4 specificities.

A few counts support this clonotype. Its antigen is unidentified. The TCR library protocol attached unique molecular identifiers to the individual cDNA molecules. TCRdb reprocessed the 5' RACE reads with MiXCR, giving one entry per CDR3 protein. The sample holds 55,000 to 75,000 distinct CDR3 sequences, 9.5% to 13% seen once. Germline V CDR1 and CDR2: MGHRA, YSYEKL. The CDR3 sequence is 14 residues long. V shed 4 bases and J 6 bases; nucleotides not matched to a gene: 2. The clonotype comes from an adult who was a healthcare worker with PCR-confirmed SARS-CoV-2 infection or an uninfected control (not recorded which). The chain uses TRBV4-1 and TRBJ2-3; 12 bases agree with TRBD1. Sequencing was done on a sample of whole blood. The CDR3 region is CASSRDRGHDTQYF. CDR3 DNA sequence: TGCGCCAGCAGCCGGGACAGGGGGCATGATACGCAGTATTTT.